The 26 T cell receptor beta chains presented below share a single source sample, sequenced in a study of shared clonotypes between healthy human individuals. The assay was immunoSEQ multiplex PCR, and TCRdb's table has in-frame clones only and misses some. The sample yields roughly 1,100,000 clones, about 75% seen once. Sequenced material: memory CD4+ T cells sorted from blood. Subset indicated: CD45RA-negative fraction. Receptors originate from a man between 18 and 29 years old in good health.

The sample holds many counts of this clone. The rearrangement links TRBV4-3 to TRBJ2-7; 8 bases agree with TRBD2. The J segment lost 0 bases and the V segment lost 0 bases, leaving 4 bases of the junction unmatched. Germline assignment: CDR1 LGHNA and CDR2 YSLEER. This CDR3 is 16 amino acids long. This CDR3 is CASSQETGGSSYEQYF. The CDR3 DNA follows: TGCGCCAGCAGCCAAGAAACGGGAGGGAGCTCCTACGAGCAGTACTTC.

J is TRBJ1-5 and V is TRBV6-1; 8 bases match TRBD1. The germline V gene has CDR1 MNHNS and CDR2 SASEGT. V was clipped by 5 bases and J by 5 bases; unmatched bases: 2. This CDR3 has 13 amino acids. CDR3 protein: CASSQQGDQPQHF. Written as DNA, the CDR3 is TGTGCCAGCAGTCAACAGGGGGATCAGCCCCAGCATTTT.

The chain recombines TRBV14 with TRBJ2-1, with D unclear. Germline V CDR1 and CDR2: SGHDN, FVKESK. The CDR3 loop spans 12 amino acids. V was clipped by 4 bases and J by 6 bases, with 7 bases between them. CDR3 nucleotides: TGTGCCAGCAGCCCGTGGGGCAATGAGCAGTTCTTC. This sequence encodes CASSPWGNEQFF. The complete variable domain, with remaining parts taken from reference TRBV14 and TRBJ2-1, reads EAGVTQFPSHSVIEKGQTVTLRCDPISGHDNLYWYRRVMGKEIKFLLHFVKESKQDESGMPNNRFLAERTGGTYSTLKVQPAELEDSGVYFCASSPWGNEQFFGPGTRLTVL.

This sequence joins TRBV15 and TRBJ2-1; 7 nucleotides line up with TRBD2. The CDR3 has 14 residues. The germline V gene encodes CDR1 LNHNV and CDR2 YYDKDF (reference sequence). The V and J ends lost 7 bases and 2 bases, in that order; junction bases with no gene match: 5. This chain's CDR3 is CATNAGEAYNEQFF. As DNA, the CDR3 is TGTGCCACCAATGCGGGAGAGGCCTACAATGAGCAGTTCTTC.

The chain is built from TRBV9 and TRBJ1-6; unclear D gene. This CDR3 spans 14 amino acids. CDR1 SGDLS and CDR2 YYNGEE come from the germline V gene. The ends were cut back, 3 bases at V and 6 bases at J, with 10 bases in the middle. The DNA for the CDR3 is TGTGCCAGCAGCGGAGATGCAAGTAATTCACCCCTCCACTTT. Its translation is CASSGDASNSPLHF. The full variable domain, completed using reference TRBV9 and TRBJ1-6, is DSGVTQTPKHLITATGQRVTLRCSPRSGDLSVYWYQQSLDQGLQFLIQYYNGEERAKGNILERFSAQQFPDLHSELNLSSLELGDSALYFCASSGDASNSPLHFGNGTRLTVT.

This chain joins TRBV30 and TRBJ1-2; D is undetermined. In germline, CDR1 is GTSNPN, CDR2 SVGIG (reference sequence). The CDR3 consists of 12 residues. Trimming left V 7 bases short and J 2 bases short, with 11 bases between. CDR3 sequence reads: CASTEQNYGYTF. In DNA form, the CDR3 reads TGTGCCTCTACAGAGCAGAACTATGGCTACACCTTC.

The chain has TRBV7-2 and TRBJ1-5; tentatively, D is TRBD1 (5 bases). Trimming took off 5 bases at V and 0 bases at J, with 14 bases between the two ends. CDR1 is SGHTA and CDR2 is FQGNSA in the germline V gene. The CDR3 extends over 16 amino acids. CDR3 sequence reads: CASSRGGSPSNQPQHF. The CDR3, as DNA: TGTGCCAGCAGCCGTGGGGGGTCCCCTAGCAATCAGCCCCAGCATTTT.

J is TRBJ2-1 and V is TRBV7-2; 11 positions match TRBD2. The CDR3 loop spans 16 amino acids. Germline values: CDR1 SGHTA, CDR2 FQGNSA. V shed 3 bases, J shed 7 bases, and the junction held 8 bases outside the gene matches. The CDR3 coding sequence is TGTGCCAGCAGCTTCGAAGTAGCGGGGGGGTATAATGAGCAGTTCTTC. Translation: CASSFEVAGGYNEQFF.

The chain employs TRBV18 and TRBJ1-1, with D unresolved. Germline V gene sequence: CDR1 KGHSH, CDR2 LQKENI. The CDR3 loop spans 14 amino acids. V lost 1 base and J 7 bases, leaving 13 bases between the germline ends. CDR3 in amino acids: CASSPLSTEYEAFF. DNA of the CDR3: TGTGCCAGCTCACCACTTTCTACAGAATATGAAGCTTTCTTT.

The V call is TRBV12-5, the J call TRBJ2-1; D gene unclear. Germline V lookup: CDR1 LGHNT, CDR2 FRNRAP. CDR3 length: 11 residues. V was trimmed by 7 bases and J by 9 bases, leaving 10 bases between them. CDR3 in amino acids: CASALSGEQFF. The CDR3 coding sequence is TGTGCTAGTGCCCTCTCGGGTGAGCAGTTCTTC.

The V call is TRBV6-1, the J call TRBJ1-4; 8 bases agree with TRBD1. Germline assignment: CDR1 MNHNS and CDR2 SASEGT. CDR3 length: 13 residues. Trimming at V came to 5 bases and at J to 8 bases, leaving 4 bases not matched to a gene. The CDR3 region is CASSRTGREKLFF. CDR3 coding DNA: TGTGCCAGCAGTCGGACAGGGAGGGAAAAACTGTTTTTT.

This clone was recorded once. The chain couples TRBV4-3 to TRBJ2-1; possibly TRBD2 for D (6 bases). Germline-derived CDR1 and CDR2 are LGHNA and YSLEER. The CDR3 contains 15 residues. The V and J ends lost 4 bases and 4 bases respectively, with 14 bases between them. The DNA of the CDR3 is TGCGCCAGCAGCCTTAGTCGGACTACTTACAATGAGCAGTTCTTC. Amino acid sequence: CASSLSRTTYNEQFF.

This chain joins TRBV2 and TRBJ1-3, with 10 bases identical to TRBD1. Looked up from germline, CDR1 is SNHLY and CDR2 is FYNNEI. The length of the CDR3 is 14 residues. The V and J ends lost 7 bases and 2 bases, in that order; junction bases with no gene match: 2. The DNA for the CDR3 is TGTGCCAGCACGGGACAGGGGACTGGAAACACCATATATTTT. Protein product: CASTGQGTGNTIYF.

The chain links TRBV28 to TRBJ2-7, with 9 bases lining up with TRBD1. The germline gives CDR1 MDHEN, CDR2 SYDVKM. The V and J ends lost 6 bases and 3 bases, in that order; junction bases with no gene match: 15. The CDR3 covers 17 residues. The CDR3 is CASRNSLWDRVVYEQYF. The CDR3 DNA sequence: TGTGCCAGCAGAAATTCGTTATGGGACAGGGTAGTCTACGAGCAGTACTTC.

This clone was detected a few times. This chain links TRBV27 with TRBJ1-5; D is uncertain. The CDR3 covers 15 residues. The V and J ends lost 6 bases and 4 bases respectively, with 16 bases between them. The germline CDR1 and CDR2 sequences are MNHEY and SMNVEV (reference sequence). The CDR3 DNA follows: TGTGCCAGCAGCTTGGAAGGTGAGACAAATCAGCCCCAGCATTTT. Residues: CASSLEGETNQPQHF.

This clone was counted only a few times. The V call is TRBV4-1, the J call TRBJ1-5, with TRBD1 as a possible D gene (5 bases). The germline gives CDR1 MGHRA, CDR2 YSYEKL. The V and J ends lost 1 base and 3 bases respectively, with 16 bases between them. CDR3 length: 17 residues. For the CDR3, the DNA is TGCGCCAGCAGCCAAGGCCGTGGTCGGGGCATCAATCAGCCCCAGCATTTT. It is translated as CASSQGRGRGINQPQHF.

A word on this clone: The sample has other DNA sequences that encode this CDR3 too. The DNA for the CDR3 is TGTGCCAGCAGCTTAGCTTCTGGGGCCAACGTCCTGACTTTC. Translating it yields CASSLASGANVLTF. The chain is built from TRBV7-8 and TRBJ2-6, with D unresolved. V was pared by 0 bases and J by 1 base, with 1 base between. Germline values: CDR1 SGHVS, CDR2 FQNEAQ. The CDR3 sequence is 14 residues long.

V usage is TRBV2 and J usage is TRBJ2-5; tentative D call: TRBD2 (6 bases). Germline V lookup: CDR1 SNHLY, CDR2 FYNNEI. V lost 2 bases, J lost 5 bases, and 15 bases lay in between. The CDR3 spans 15 residues. CDR3 sequence reads: CASSELGGERETQYF. The CDR3 nucleotides are TGTGCCAGCAGTGAACTCGGGGGAGAGCGTGAGACCCAGTACTTC.

The J gene is TRBJ2-7, the V gene TRBV5-6; D is perhaps TRBD1 (7 bases). CDR3 length: 13 residues. Germline V gene data show CDR1 as SGHDT and CDR2 as YYEEEE. V was pared by 4 bases and J by 6 bases, with 14 bases between. The CDR3 DNA reads as TGTGCCAGCAGCCGGGTGGAGGGGGCCGAGCAGTACTTC. It is translated as CASSRVEGAEQYF.

The count of this clone is one. The chain links TRBV6-5 to TRBJ2-7; D is tentatively TRBD1 or TRBD2 (5 bases each). This CDR3 is built from 15 residues. V shed 4 bases and J shed 0 bases, with 13 bases lying between them. Per germline, CDR1 MNHEY and CDR2 SVGAGI. The CDR3 coding sequence is TGTGCCAGCAGTTTCCCCCCAGGGAGCTCCTACGAGCAGTACTTC. It is translated as CASSFPPGSSYEQYF.

In this sample, this clone turned up once. A read error may produce the germline difference seen at one junction end. Other DNA sequences in the same sample also yield this CDR3. The V call is TRBV7-7, the J call TRBJ2-5; 14 nucleotides align to TRBD2. Germline CDR1 and CDR2: SSHAT and FNYEAQ (reference sequence). The CDR3 loop spans 16 amino acids. CDR3 in amino acids: CASSWGTSGGQETQYF. The CDR3 coding sequence is TGTGCTAGCAGCTGGGGGACTAGCGGGGGACAAGAGACCCAGTACTTC.

This clone was picked up one time. The gene calls are TRBV6-1 and TRBJ2-7, with 7 bases lining up with TRBD1. This CDR3 is built from 15 residues. Trimming took 6 bases from V and 3 from J; bases not matched to a gene: 11. The germline V gene has CDR1 MNHNS and CDR2 SASEGT. CDR3 in amino acids: CASSRQGDGNYEQYF. The CDR3 DNA is TGTGCCAGCAGCCGACAGGGCGACGGTAACTACGAGCAGTACTTC.

The V call is TRBV6-1, the J call TRBJ1-3; unclear D gene. Trimming left V 6 bases short and J 1 base short, with 4 bases between. Germline V gives CDR1 MNHNS, CDR2 SASEGT. The CDR3 length is 12 residues. CDR3 amino acids: CASRESGNTIYF. In DNA form, the CDR3 reads TGTGCCAGCAGGGAGTCTGGAAACACCATATATTTT.

The CDR3: CSVESGFGSYGYTF. The CDR3 DNA follows: TGCAGCGTTGAGTCTGGGTTTGGGTCCTATGGCTACACCTTC. The chain has TRBV29-1 and TRBJ1-2; the D is unclear. CDR1 is SQVTM and CDR2 is ANQGSEA in the germline V gene. Trimming cost V 3 bases and J 4 bases, with 15 bases left between them. The CDR3 runs 14 residues. Full variable domain (missing parts from reference TRBV29-1 and TRBJ1-2): SAVISQKPSRDICQRGTSLTIQCQVDSQVTMMFWYRQQPGQSLTLIATANQGSEATYESGFVIDKFPISRPNLTFSTLTVSNMSPEDSSIYLCSVESGFGSYGYTFGSGTRLTVV.

This chain uses TRBV30 with TRBJ2-1; TRBD2 agrees at 7 bases. The CDR3 extends over 14 amino acids. V gave up 2 bases and J gave up 2 bases; unmatched junction bases: 3. Germline V gene lookup returns CDR1 GTSNPN and CDR2 SVGIG (reference sequence). The CDR3 loop is CAWSRTSAYNEQFF. The DNA for the CDR3 is TGTGCCTGGAGTCGGACTAGTGCCTACAATGAGCAGTTCTTC.

The count of this clone is one. The gene calls are TRBV7-2 and TRBJ2-7; maybe TRBD2 (5 bases). Germline V CDR1 and CDR2: SGHTA, FQGNSA. The CDR3 is 13 amino acids. The V gene lost 2 bases and the J gene lost 8 bases, with 13 bases spanning the gap. This CDR3 is CASSLPSGSKQYF. The CDR3 DNA reads TGTGCCAGCAGCTTACCTTCGGGGTCTAAGCAGTACTTC.